Presented here are 31 T cell receptor beta chains from one specimen sequenced in a study of shared clonotypes between healthy human individuals. Positive CCR7 selection of CD45RO-negative cells yielded the naive CD8 cells, and terminally differentiated effector memory CD45RA+ cells were excluded. Repertoires were generated with immunoSEQ multiplex PCR, while TCRdb's copy carries only in-frame clones and drops some. The sample lists about 2 million clones, about 95% occurring once. The specimen sequenced was naive CD8+ T cells sorted from blood. The receptors here all came from a man aged 18 to 30 in good health.

Notes on this clone: At the DNA level, this CDR3 is encoded by other sequences in the same sample as well. V gene TRBV27 combines with J gene TRBJ1-2; the match to TRBD1 covers 8 bases. The CDR3 loop spans 13 amino acids. V lost 2 bases and J lost 4; bases outside the gene matches: 0. CDR1 and CDR2 from the germline V gene are MNHEY and SMNVEV (reference sequence). The CDR3 region has the DNA TGTGCCAGCAGTTTAGGACAGGGCTATGGCTACACCTTC. Encoded protein: CASSLGQGYGYTF.

A word on this clone: This sample includes further DNA sequences coding for the same CDR3. This rearrangement joins TRBV5-5 to TRBJ2-7, with D uncertain. Germline V CDR1 and CDR2: SGHKS, YYEKEE (reference sequence). There are 13 residues in the CDR3. V lost 0 bases and J lost 4, with 8 bases in between. The CDR3 sequence is CASSLATAYEQYF. As DNA, the CDR3 is TGTGCCAGCAGCTTGGCAACGGCTTACGAGCAGTACTTC.

This chain uses TRBV2 with TRBJ2-7, with 7 bases matching TRBD2. CDR1 is SNHLY, CDR2 FYNNEI, per germline. This CDR3 region has 14 residues. The junction had 6 bases not matched to a gene; V was cut back by 6 bases and J by 1 base. CDR3 protein: CASSRGLDSYEQYF. The CDR3 coding sequence is TGTGCCAGCAGCCGTGGACTAGATTCCTACGAGCAGTACTTC.

This chain uses TRBV7-6 with TRBJ2-5; TRBD2 might be the D (7 bases). CDR3 length: 15 residues. Germline-derived CDR1 and CDR2 are SGHVS and FNYEAQ. Trimming shortened V by 1 base and J by 10 bases, and 19 bases separated the two germline ends. Here the CDR3 reads CASSLVVGGPRFQYF. CDR3 bases: TGTGCCAGCAGCTTAGTTGTGGGGGGGCCACGGTTCCAGTACTTC.

To note about this clone: Other nucleotide sequences from this sample produce the same CDR3. The gene calls are TRBV28 and TRBJ2-7, with a tentative D call TRBD2 (5 bases). Germline V CDR1 and CDR2: MDHEN, SYDVKM. V lost 2 bases, J lost 2 bases, and 7 bases lay in between. This CDR3 comprises 13 residues. CDR3 sequence (DNA): TGTGCCAGCAGTTTAGTCGGGACCTACGAGCAGTACTTC. It yields the protein CASSLVGTYEQYF.

This chain joins TRBV7-9 and TRBJ2-5, with D possibly being TRBD2 (5 bases). This CDR3 is 15 amino acids long. V gave up 0 bases and J gave up 1 base, with 9 bases separating them. Germline assignment: CDR1 SEHNR and CDR2 FQNEAQ (reference sequence). The chain's CDR3 is CASSLAAGSQETQYF. In nucleotides, the CDR3 is TGTGCCAGCAGCTTAGCGGCGGGCAGCCAAGAGACCCAGTACTTC.

This chain connects TRBV27 to TRBJ2-7; 10 bases agree with TRBD1. Trimming cost V 6 bases and J 6 bases; bases outside gene matches: 8. The CDR3 has 14 amino acids. Germline-derived CDR1 and CDR2 are MNHEY and SMNVEV (reference sequence). For the CDR3, the DNA is TGTGCCAGCAGCCCGACAGGGGGCGCGGGCGAGCAGTACTTC. Encoded protein: CASSPTGGAGEQYF.

This rearrangement joins TRBV11-2 to TRBJ1-6; 8 nucleotides line up with TRBD1. The CDR3 runs 15 residues. Trimming took 5 bases from V and 10 from J; bases not matched to a gene: 10. Germline CDR1 reads SGHAT; CDR2 reads FQNNGV. CDR3 nucleotides: TGTGCCAGCAGCCCCTGGGGACAGGAGAAGTCACCCCTCCACTTT. Amino acid sequence: CASSPWGQEKSPLHF. The full variable domain, with the rest looked up from reference TRBV11-2 and TRBJ1-6, is EAGVAQSPRYKIIEKRQSVAFWCNPISGHATLYWYQQILGQGPKLLIQFQNNGVVDDSQLPKDRFSAERLKGVDSTLKIQPAKLEDSAVYLCASSPWGQEKSPLHFGNGTRLTVT.

The rearrangement links TRBV27 to TRBJ2-1; no definite D call. Germline loops: CDR1 MNHEY, CDR2 SMNVEV (reference sequence). Trimming cost V 2 bases and J 9 bases, with 11 bases left between them. The CDR3 sequence is 13 residues long. DNA for the CDR3: TGTGCCAGCAGTTTAAACGCGAGGACTGAGCAGTTCTTC. Amino acids: CASSLNARTEQFF.

The rearrangement links TRBV6-5 to TRBJ2-7; D possibly matches TRBD1 or TRBD2 (6 bases each). The V end was cut by 5 bases, the J end by 6 bases, with 17 bases between. From germline, CDR1 is MNHEY and CDR2 SVGAGI. The CDR3 sequence is 14 residues long. CDR3 region: CASSTMAEGGEQYF. In DNA, the CDR3 is TGTGCCAGCAGTACCATGGCGGAGGGGGGCGAGCAGTACTTC.

The rearrangement links TRBV10-3 to TRBJ1-5, with D possibly TRBD1 on 6 matching bases. The CDR3 covers 14 residues. CDR1 is ENHRY and CDR2 is SYGVKD in the germline V gene. V lost 4 bases to trimming and J lost 4 bases, with 11 bases between them. The CDR3 spells CAISAVDRNQPQHF. For the CDR3, the DNA is TGTGCCATCAGTGCCGTGGACAGAAATCAGCCCCAGCATTTT.

The rearrangement links TRBV5-5 to TRBJ1-2; no definite D call. Trimming left V 0 bases short and J 8 bases short, with 14 bases between. CDR1 is SGHKS, CDR2 YYEKEE, per germline (reference sequence). The CDR3 is 14 residues long. For the CDR3, the DNA is TGTGCCAGCAGCTTGGATGTCTCTTCGGGGGGCTACACCTTC. It codes for CASSLDVSSGGYTF.

The J gene is TRBJ2-7, the V gene TRBV4-1; D perhaps matches TRBD1 (6 bases). Germline CDR1 and CDR2: MGHRA and YSYEKL. The CDR3 length is 13 residues. V was shortened by 4 bases and J by 3 bases, with 10 bases between the two germline ends. The CDR3 DNA reads TGCGCCAGCAGCCGGGACACATACTACGAGCAGTACTTC. It translates to CASSRDTYYEQYF.

The J gene is TRBJ2-3, the V gene TRBV4-3, with 9 bases matching TRBD2. The ends lost 2 bases at V and 3 bases at J; junction bases unmatched: 12. The CDR3 is 18 residues long. The germline gives CDR1 LGHNA, CDR2 YSLEER. The CDR3 nucleotides read TGCGCCAGCAGCCAATTGTCTTTAGCGGGAGATATGACAGATACGCAGTATTTT. This encodes CASSQLSLAGDMTDTQYF.

V gene TRBV6-5 combines with J gene TRBJ2-1; 8 bases map to TRBD1. The germline V gene encodes CDR1 MNHEY and CDR2 SVGAGI. Germline trimming cut 6 bases from V and 8 bases from J; bases unmatched to any gene: 9. The CDR3 is 14 amino acids. DNA for the CDR3: TGTGCCAGCAGACCCCGGACAGGGTTGGATGAGCAGTTCTTC. Translation: CASRPRTGLDEQFF.

The V call is TRBV14, the J call TRBJ2-7, with D tentatively TRBD2 (5 bases). Looked up from germline, CDR1 is SGHDN and CDR2 is FVKESK. Trimming took off 0 bases at V and 1 base at J, with 19 bases between the two ends. CDR3 size: 18 residues. The CDR3 loop reads CASSQEGFLRARSYEQYF. DNA of the CDR3: TGTGCCAGCAGCCAAGAGGGGTTCCTGCGGGCCCGATCCTACGAGCAGTACTTC.

The chain has TRBV4-3 and TRBJ1-2, with no clear D. This CDR3 is built from 15 residues. Germline lookup yields CDR1 LGHNA and CDR2 YSLEER. Trimming took off 5 bases at V and 5 bases at J, with 18 bases between the two ends. In nucleotides, the CDR3 is TGCGCCAGCAGCTATTCCGACCCGGGAGGGTATGGCTACACCTTC. The encoded protein is CASSYSDPGGYGYTF.

The genes are TRBV10-3 and TRBJ2-3, with TRBD1 identical over 9 bases. V was clipped by 0 bases and J by 3 bases; unmatched bases: 4. The germline CDR1 and CDR2 sequences are ENHRY and SYGVKD. The length of the CDR3 is 16 residues. For the CDR3, the DNA is TGTGCCATCAGTGAGTCGCCGGACAGGGGTACAGATACGCAGTATTTT. Encoded protein: CAISESPDRGTDTQYF.

CDR3 residues: CAWTSGPPNEQFF. The DNA for the CDR3 is TGTGCCTGGACTAGCGGACCTCCCAATGAGCAGTTCTTC. This chain links TRBV30 with TRBJ2-1, with 7 bases aligning to TRBD2. The CDR3 is 13 amino acids. Per germline, CDR1 GTSNPN and CDR2 SVGIG (reference sequence). V lost 4 bases, J lost 6 bases, and 6 bases stayed unmatched.

CDR3 residues: CASSLVGGEQETQYF. CDR3 DNA: TGTGCCAGCAGCTTAGTAGGGGGCGAGCAGGAGACCCAGTACTTC. The chain links TRBV7-3 to TRBJ2-5; 7 bases are a match to TRBD1. Trimming at V came to 2 bases and at J to 5 bases, leaving 8 bases not matched to a gene. Germline CDR1 is SGHTA and CDR2 is FQGTGA. This CDR3 has 15 residues.

The gene calls are TRBV6-5 and TRBJ2-7; TRBD1 aligns across 9 bases. Germline V gene data show CDR1 as MNHEY and CDR2 as SVGAGI. V dropped 4 bases and J dropped 2; count of bases not matched to a gene: 3. This CDR3 is built from 14 residues. CDR3 loop: CASSSQGATYEQYF. CDR3 sequence (DNA): TGTGCCAGCAGTTCACAGGGGGCCACCTACGAGCAGTACTTC.

This chain links TRBV4-3 with TRBJ2-3; 11 positions match TRBD2. CDR1 is LGHNA and CDR2 is YSLEER in the germline V gene. The ends lost 0 bases at V and 4 bases at J; junction bases unmatched: 6. This CDR3 is built from 17 residues. DNA for the CDR3: TGCGCCAGCAGCCAAGATTTAGCGGGAGGGGTAGCAGATACGCAGTATTTT. Translated, it gives CASSQDLAGGVADTQYF.

The rearrangement links TRBV7-2 to TRBJ2-1, with TRBD2 matching over 10 bases. The germline gives CDR1 SGHTA, CDR2 FQGNSA. CDR3 length: 17 amino acids. The V gene end was trimmed by 4 bases and the J gene end by 2 bases; junction bases not matched to a gene: 8. In DNA, the CDR3 is TGTGCCAGCAGCTCCGAGCTAGCGGGAGCAGCCTACAATGAGCAGTTCTTC. Translation gives CASSSELAGAAYNEQFF.

The chain links TRBV4-3 to TRBJ2-1; D not resolved. The germline gives CDR1 LGHNA, CDR2 YSLEER. V lost 1 base and J lost 2, with 12 bases in between. This CDR3 spans 16 amino acids. Written as DNA, the CDR3 is TGCGCCAGCAGCCAAGGAGTCAGCGAAGCCTACAATGAGCAGTTCTTC. Its protein product is CASSQGVSEAYNEQFF.

The V call is TRBV28, the J call TRBJ1-2; no definite D call. Looked up from germline, CDR1 is MDHEN and CDR2 is SYDVKM. The CDR3 contains 14 residues. Between the trimmed V and J ends, which lost 6 bases and 3 bases, there was a span of 14 bases. The CDR3 DNA is TGTGCCAGCAGATCCACCGGGGATGACTATGGCTACACCTTC. Protein sequence: CASRSTGDDYGYTF.

The V call is TRBV9, the J call TRBJ2-2; D unresolved. Germline lookup yields CDR1 SGDLS and CDR2 YYNGEE. Trimming left V 7 bases short and J 1 base short, with 8 bases between. The CDR3 has 13 residues. This CDR3 is CASDQGNTGELFF. The CDR3 nucleotides read TGTGCCAGCGACCAAGGGAACACCGGGGAGCTGTTTTTT.

The chain has TRBV7-9 and TRBJ2-5; TRBD1 matches 8 bases. The CDR3 covers 12 residues. With 7 bases clipped from V and 4 bases from J, the junction kept 2 bases outside the gene matches. Germline V lookup: CDR1 SEHNR, CDR2 FQNEAQ (reference sequence). The CDR3 spells CASTDRGETQYF. The CDR3 coding sequence is TGTGCCAGCACTGACAGGGGAGAGACCCAGTACTTC. Full variable domain (remainder filled in from reference TRBV7-9 and TRBJ2-5): DTGVSQNPRHKITKRGQNVTFRCDPISEHNRLYWYRQTLGQGPEFLTYFQNEAQLEKSRLLSDRFSAERPKGSFSTLEIQRTEQGDSAMYLCASTDRGETQYFGPGTRLLVL.

The rearrangement joins TRBV5-1 to TRBJ2-3, with TRBD2 identical over 12 bases. CDR3 size: 17 residues. Germline V gene sequence: CDR1 SGHRS, CDR2 YFSETQ. V was clipped by 3 bases and J by 6 bases; unmatched bases: 11. CDR3 in amino acids: CASSSPLAGGRWDTQYF. CDR3 nucleotide sequence: TGCGCCAGCAGCTCTCCTCTAGCGGGGGGGCGGTGGGATACGCAGTATTTT.

With respect to this clone: The same CDR3 is also encoded by other DNA sequences in this sample. The rearrangement links TRBV6-5 to TRBJ2-7, with D tentatively TRBD1 (5 bases). The CDR3 is 13 residues long. Germline V gene data show CDR1 as MNHEY and CDR2 as SVGAGI. V lost 2 bases to trimming and J lost 1 base, with 6 bases between them. The CDR3 nucleotides are TGTGCCAGCAGTTACGGGGCATCCTACGAGCAGTACTTC. Translation gives CASSYGASYEQYF.

The chain couples TRBV7-8 to TRBJ2-1; 11 nucleotides align to TRBD2. Germline lookup yields CDR1 SGHVS and CDR2 FQNEAQ. J lost 2 bases, V lost 5 bases, and 5 bases had no gene match. CDR3 length equals 16 residues. CDR3 DNA: TGTGCCAGCAGCCGGGATAGCGGGGGGGCCTACAATGAGCAGTTCTTC. Protein product: CASSRDSGGAYNEQFF.

Written as DNA, the CDR3 is TGTGCCAGCAGCCTGACAGGGGGCTCTGGCTACACCTTC. Amino acid sequence: CASSLTGGSGYTF. V usage is TRBV28 and J usage is TRBJ1-2, with TRBD1 matching 10 bases. This CDR3 contains 13 residues. CDR1 is MDHEN, CDR2 SYDVKM, per germline. V lost 6 bases, J lost 7 bases, and 5 bases stayed unmatched.